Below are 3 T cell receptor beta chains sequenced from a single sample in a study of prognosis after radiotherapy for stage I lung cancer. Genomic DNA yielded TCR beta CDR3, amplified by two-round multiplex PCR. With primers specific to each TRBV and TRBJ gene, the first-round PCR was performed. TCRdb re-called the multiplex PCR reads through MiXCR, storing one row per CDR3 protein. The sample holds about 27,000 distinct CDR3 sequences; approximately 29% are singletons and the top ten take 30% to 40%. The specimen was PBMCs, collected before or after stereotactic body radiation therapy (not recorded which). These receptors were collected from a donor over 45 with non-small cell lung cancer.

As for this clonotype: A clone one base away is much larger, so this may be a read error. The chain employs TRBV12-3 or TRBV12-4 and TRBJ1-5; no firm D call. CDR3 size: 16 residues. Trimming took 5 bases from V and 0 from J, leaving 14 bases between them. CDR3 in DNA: TGTGCCAGCAGTATCCACATGGGAGATAGCAATCAGCCCCAGCATTTT. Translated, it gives CASSIHMGDSNQPQHF.

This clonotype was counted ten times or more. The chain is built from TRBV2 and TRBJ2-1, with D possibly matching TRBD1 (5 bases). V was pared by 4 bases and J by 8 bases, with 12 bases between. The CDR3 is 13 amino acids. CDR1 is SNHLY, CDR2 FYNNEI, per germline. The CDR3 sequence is CASSAWAGHEQFF. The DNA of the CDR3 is TGTGCCAGCAGTGCATGGGCAGGGCATGAGCAGTTCTTC.

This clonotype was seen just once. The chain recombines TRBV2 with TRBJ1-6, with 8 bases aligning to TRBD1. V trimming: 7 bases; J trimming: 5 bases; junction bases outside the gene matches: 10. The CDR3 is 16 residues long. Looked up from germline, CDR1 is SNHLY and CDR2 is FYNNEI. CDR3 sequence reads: CASKGVDRGNNSPLHF. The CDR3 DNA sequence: TGTGCCAGCAAGGGCGTCGACAGGGGAAATAATTCACCCCTCCACTTT.